The 23 T cell receptor beta chains below were found in one sample sequenced in a study of molecular identifiers for immune sequencing clone quantification. MiXCR, applied by TCRdb to the PCR reads, yields one record per CDR3 protein. In the table there are tens of thousands of distinct CDR3 sequences, 17% of which are singletons. Sequences were obtained from naive CD8+ T cells from blood, with Jurkat cell RNA spiked in. The subset is: FACS-sorted CD8+CD4-CCR7+CD45RA+ naive T cells. The source of these receptors is a human donor in good health. Some libraries in this study had Jurkat cell RNA spiked in.

This clonotype was observed many times. The V and J genes are TRBV5-4 and TRBJ1-1; D not certain. There are 14 residues in the CDR3. V was trimmed by 2 bases and J by 3 bases, leaving 11 bases between them. Germline V gives CDR1 SGHNT, CDR2 YYREEE (reference sequence). CDR3 nucleotides: TGTGCCAGCAGCTTAGGTTCTTGGGACACTGAAGCTTTCTTT. Encoded protein: CASSLGSWDTEAFF.

This chain links TRBV28 with TRBJ1-2; D perhaps matches TRBD1 (5 bases). The CDR3 spans 13 residues. The V gene lost 3 bases and the J gene lost 4 bases, with 9 bases spanning the gap. From germline, CDR1 is MDHEN and CDR2 SYDVKM. Written as DNA, the CDR3 is TGTGCCAGCAGTTTCGACAGTGCCTATGGCTACACCTTC. As protein: CASSFDSAYGYTF.

This clonotype was seen a few times. The chain couples TRBV4-1 to TRBJ2-7; unclear D gene. The V gene lost 0 bases and the J gene lost 5 bases, with 5 bases spanning the gap. CDR1 is MGHRA and CDR2 is YSYEKL in the germline V gene. The CDR3 length is 12 residues. The CDR3 DNA reads TGCGCCAGCAGCCAAGATAGAAACGAGCAGTACTTC. Its translation is CASSQDRNEQYF.

This clonotype was observed at least ten times. CDR3 bases: TGCAGTGCTCCCGGGCTGATGAACACTGAAGCTTTCTTT. Its translation is CSAPGLMNTEAFF. The V and J genes are TRBV20-1 and TRBJ1-1, with no clear D. The CDR3 length is 13 residues. Germline values: CDR1 DFQATT, CDR2 SNEGSKA (reference sequence). Trimming shortened V by 5 bases and J by 0 bases, and 10 bases separated the two germline ends.

The rearrangement links TRBV7-9 to TRBJ2-1, with 7 positions matching TRBD1. Trimming took 5 bases from V and 6 from J; bases not matched to a gene: 22. The CDR3 is made up of 19 amino acids. CDR1 is SEHNR and CDR2 is FQNEAQ in the germline V gene (reference sequence). The CDR3, as DNA: TGTGCCAGCAGCCACCCCCTTCCTCCTCCGGGACAGAAGGTCAATGAGCAGTTCTTC. It specifies CASSHPLPPPGQKVNEQFF.

This clonotype is labeled medium-sized (0.01 to 0.1%). This rearrangement joins TRBV7-2 to TRBJ2-5, with D hard to call. CDR1 is SGHTA, CDR2 FQGNSA, per germline. Trimming took 1 base from V and 1 from J, leaving 7 bases between them. The CDR3 runs 14 residues. CDR3 protein: CASSLGVSQETQYF. CDR3 nucleotides: TGTGCCAGCAGCTTAGGGGTCAGCCAAGAGACCCAGTACTTC.

As for this clonotype: Given a much more abundant clone one base away, this may be a read error. The V gene is TRBV12-3 or TRBV12-4, the J gene TRBJ2-3, with D hard to call. The CDR3 totals 11 residues. The CDR3 loop is CACSPGDTQYF. In DNA, the CDR3 is TGTGCCTGCAGCCCAGGAGATACGCAGTATTTT.

In its sample, this clonotype was seen many times. This rearrangement joins TRBV7-2 to TRBJ1-6; 10 nucleotides match TRBD1. This CDR3 spans 19 amino acids. The trim removed 5 bases at V and 0 bases at J, leaving 10 bases unmatched. CDR1 is SGHTA and CDR2 is FQGNSA in the germline V gene. The CDR3 spells CASSPRPGTGDSYNSPLHF. The DNA for the CDR3 is TGTGCCAGCAGCCCACGTCCCGGGACAGGGGACTCCTATAATTCACCCCTCCACTTT.

This clonotype was counted a few times. This could be a read error, since a much larger clone is one nucleotide away. The chain joins TRBV6-2 or TRBV6-3 to TRBJ1-5, with unresolved D. The CDR3 totals 13 residues. Trimming removed 6 bases at V and 6 bases at J, with 12 bases between. In germline, CDR1 is MNHEY, CDR2 SVGEGT. The CDR3 DNA reads as TGTGCCAGCAGCCCAGCGCTCCCTCAGCCCCAGCATTTT. Protein sequence: CASSPALPQPQHF.

This clonotype was counted at least ten times. V is TRBV5-1 and J is TRBJ2-7; no clear D. The CDR3 totals 12 residues. Germline V gives CDR1 SGHRS, CDR2 YFSETQ. Trimming took off 0 bases at V and 4 bases at J, with 5 bases between the two ends. The CDR3 DNA reads as TGCGCCAGCAGCTTGGGCGATTACGAGCAGTACTTC. Its translation is CASSLGDYEQYF.

This clonotype was picked up many times. This chain uses TRBV7-2 with TRBJ1-1; no firm D call. This CDR3 comprises 14 residues. V was cut by 1 base and J by 5 bases, with 11 bases left in between. From germline, CDR1 is SGHTA and CDR2 FQGNSA. CDR3 DNA: TGTGCCAGCAGCTTAGGGAGATTGGGGACTGAAGCTTTCTTT. Protein product: CASSLGRLGTEAFF.

About this clonotype itself: This clone may be a read error of a much larger clone one base away. The chain couples TRBV4-3 to TRBJ1-4; 9 nucleotides align to TRBD1. Per the germline V gene, CDR1 is LGHNA and CDR2 is YSLEER. The CDR3 runs 18 residues. This CDR3 reads CASSQGPGQGVANEKPFF. In DNA form, the CDR3 reads TGCGCCAGCAGCCAGGGACCGGGACAGGGTGTGGCTAATGAAAAACCGTTTTTT.

The CDR3 DNA is TGTGCCAGCAGCGTAGACTCCTACAATGAGCAGTTCTTC. Protein sequence: CASSVDSYNEQFF. The rearrangement joins TRBV9 to TRBJ2-1; no clear D gene. This CDR3 is 13 amino acids long. CDR1 is SGDLS and CDR2 is YYNGEE in the germline V gene. V was shortened by 0 bases and J by 0 bases, with 1 base between the two germline ends.

This clonotype was seen ten or more times. This sequence joins TRBV30 and TRBJ2-5, with 7 bases fitting TRBD2. Trimming at V came to 1 base and at J to 5 bases, leaving 7 bases not matched to a gene. The germline CDR1 and CDR2 sequences are GTSNPN and SVGIG (reference sequence). The CDR3 runs 14 residues. The CDR3 nucleotides are TGTGCCTGGAGTGAAGGACTAGGTCAGGAGACCCAGTACTTC. Translating it yields CAWSEGLGQETQYF. Together with reference TRBV30 and TRBJ2-5, the CDR3 gives the full variable domain: SQTIHQWPATLVQPVGSPLSLECTVEGTSNPNLYWYRQAAGRGLQLLFYSVGIGQISSEVPQNLSASRPQDRQFILSSKKLLLSDSGFYLCAWSEGLGQETQYFGPGTRLLVL.

This clonotype was seen ten or more times. CDR3 DNA sequence: TGTGCCAGCAGTTTATCCTACCGACAGGGGGCGAGCGGGGAGCTGTTTTTT. Residues: CASSLSYRQGASGELFF. The chain recombines TRBV27 with TRBJ2-2; TRBD1 agrees at 10 bases. V trimming: 0 bases; J trimming: 7 bases; junction bases outside the gene matches: 8. Germline V CDR1 and CDR2: MNHEY, SMNVEV (reference sequence). CDR3 size: 17 residues.

This sequence joins TRBV30 and TRBJ2-7; the match to TRBD1 covers 8 bases. V lost 1 base, J lost 3 bases, and 5 bases stayed unmatched. This CDR3 has 14 amino acids. CDR1 GTSNPN and CDR2 SVGIG come from the germline V gene (reference sequence). The CDR3 DNA is TGTGCCTGGAGTGCCGGGACAGGCGACTACGAGCAGTACTTC. This codes for CAWSAGTGDYEQYF.

A note on this clonotype: The missing conserved phenylalanine or tryptophan at the end of this CDR3 makes a read error likely. The V call is TRBV29-1, the J call TRBJ2-7; 7 nucleotides agree with TRBD1. The V segment lost 3 bases and the J segment 2 bases; nucleotides outside the gene matches: 4. Germline CDR1 reads SQVTM; CDR2 reads ANQGSEA. CDR3 length: 13 residues. The DNA of the CDR3 is TGCAGCGTTGAGGGGCAGGGGGCCTACGAGCAGTACCTT. Translating it yields CSVEGQGAYEQYL.

This clonotype was seen at least ten times. DNA of the CDR3: TGTGCCAGCAGTCTCACTAGGGGTGAGACCCAGTACTTC. Its translation: CASSLTRGETQYF. The chain uses TRBV12-3 or TRBV12-4 and TRBJ2-5; either TRBD1 or TRBD2 may supply D (5 bases each). The V and J ends lost 5 bases and 5 bases respectively, with 12 bases between them. The CDR3 spans 13 residues.

In DNA, the CDR3 is TGCAGCGTTGAAGATGGGGGACTAGCGGGAGGGACCTACGAGCAGTACTTC. It translates to CSVEDGGLAGGTYEQYF. The V call is TRBV29-1, the J call TRBJ2-7; 16 nucleotides agree with TRBD2. The CDR3 is 17 residues long. V shed 0 bases, J shed 2 bases, and the junction held 4 bases outside the gene matches. Germline CDR1 reads SQVTM; CDR2 reads ANQGSEA.

This clonotype is categorized as medium-sized. The V gene is TRBV19, the J gene TRBJ2-3; no definite D call. Germline-derived CDR1 and CDR2 are LNHDA and SQIVND (reference sequence). The germline V and J ends were trimmed by 3 bases and 0 bases, with 10 bases remaining between them. This CDR3 region has 15 residues. The CDR3 loop is CASSIYGRSTDTQYF. CDR3 sequence (DNA): TGTGCCAGTAGTATTTACGGGCGAAGCACAGATACGCAGTATTTT.

This clonotype was seen repeatedly, ten times or more. The rearrangement links TRBV6-5 to TRBJ1-1, with a weak D call TRBD1 (6 bases). Trimming cost V 5 bases and J 6 bases, with 16 bases left between them. CDR3 size: 14 residues. Germline CDR1 MNHEY, CDR2 SVGAGI. CDR3 sequence: CASSATTGVAEAFF. The CDR3 nucleotides read TGTGCCAGCAGTGCCACGACAGGAGTCGCTGAAGCTTTCTTT.

This clonotype was counted many times. This chain connects TRBV27 to TRBJ2-7; the match to TRBD2 covers 12 bases. CDR1 is MNHEY and CDR2 is SMNVEV in the germline V gene (reference sequence). The CDR3 consists of 14 residues. The J segment lost 7 bases and the V segment lost 5 bases, leaving 6 bases of the junction unmatched. CDR3 region: CASSPTSGSLEQYF. CDR3 sequence (DNA): TGTGCCAGCAGTCCGACTAGCGGGAGCCTTGAGCAGTACTTC.

In this sample, this clonotype turned up many times. The V and J genes are TRBV7-3 and TRBJ2-2; possibly TRBD1 or TRBD2 for D (5 bases each). V was shortened by 9 bases and J by 1 base, with 9 bases between the two germline ends. Germline-derived CDR1 and CDR2 are SGHTA and FQGTGA. CDR3 length: 13 residues. This CDR3 reads CASGGQNTGELFF. The CDR3, as DNA: TGTGCCAGTGGAGGACAGAACACCGGGGAGCTGTTTTTT.